Listed below are T cell receptor beta chains from one sample, sequenced in a study of T cell therapy after organ transplantation. TCRdb's copy holds only in-frame clones and misses some; the assay was immunoSEQ multiplex PCR. The sample contains about 6,000 clones, approximately 74% of which appear only once. These receptors have no known antigen. The sequenced sample was CD8+ T cells from blood, obtained after autologous CMV-specific T cell therapy. The receptor source for this set is a human patient who had received a solid organ transplant and had CMV disease. Some T cells may be provided by the graft donor. CDR3s include the opening cysteine and the closing phenylalanine or tryptophan. A D gene is named only where the DNA matches it firmly. Clone size appears in some rows only: once, few, many, or a class for an expanded clone.

few	.	TRBV7-9	TRBJ2-7	CASSLRDRPDEQYF	TGTGCCAGCAGCTTACGGGACCGCCCTGACGAGCAGTACTTC
.	.	TRBV5-6	TRBJ2-3	CASSLDWELAAQGADTQYF	TGTGCCAGCAGCTTGGACTGGGAATTAGCAGCCCAAGGGGCAGATACGCAGTATTTT
.	TRBD1	TRBV6-4	TRBJ2-1	CASSPGQGSNEQFF	TGTGCCAGTTCCCCGGGACAGGGGTCGAATGAGCAGTTCTTC
.	.	TRBV15	TRBJ2-7	CATSTGTDALYEQYF	TGTGCCACCAGCACAGGGACGGACGCGCTCTACGAGCAGTACTTC
once	TRBD1	TRBV5-1	TRBJ1-1	CASSSLPDDRDTEAFF	TGCGCCAGCAGCTCCCTTCCGGATGACAGGGACACTGAAGCTTTCTTT
.	.	TRBV4-3	TRBJ1-5	CASSQDWGGQEQPQHF	TGCGCCAGCAGCCAAGATTGGGGGGGTCAAGAACAGCCCCAGCATTTT
.	TRBD2	TRBV2	TRBJ2-3	CASRETSGSTDTQYF	TGTGCCAGCAGAGAAACTAGCGGGAGCACAGATACGCAGTATTTT
.	TRBD2	TRBV7-8	TRBJ2-2	CASSFRLAGTGELFF	TGTGCCAGCAGCTTCAGACTAGCGGGTACCGGGGAGCTGTTTTTT
.	.	TRBV9	TRBJ2-7	CASSASGSYTYEQYF	TGTGCCAGCAGCGCCTCCGGGTCTTACACTTACGAGCAGTACTTC
.	.	TRBV27	TRBJ2-7	CASSPLGNEQYF	TGTGCCAGCAGCCCCCTTGGGAACGAGCAGTACTTC
.	TRBD1	TRBV7-6	TRBJ2-4	CASSLEPRDRVTKNIQYF	TGTGCCAGCAGCCTAGAACCCCGGGACAGGGTTACCAAAAACATTCAGTACTTC
.	TRBD1	TRBV7-6	TRBJ1-1	CASSSDRAEAFF	TGTGCCAGCAGCTCCGACAGGGCGGAGGCTTTCTTT
.	TRBD1	TRBV6-6	TRBJ2-4	CASSYSGGAENIQYF	TGTGCCAGCAGTTACTCAGGGGGCGCTGAAAACATTCAGTACTTC
once	.	TRBV9	TRBJ2-7	CASSRGTSDYEQYF	TGTGCCAGCAGTCGCGGGACCTCCGACTACGAGCAGTACTTC
.	.	TRBV4-1	TRBJ2-2	CASNDDFANTGELFF	TGCGCCAGCAACGACGACTTCGCGAACACCGGGGAGCTGTTTTTT
few	TRBD1	TRBV13	TRBJ1-2	CASSSGTGNGYTF	TGTGCCAGCAGCTCCGGGACAGGGAATGGCTACACCTTC
.	TRBD1	TRBV19	TRBJ2-4	CASSILPTGGFKNIQYF	TGTGCCAGTAGTATTCTCCCGACAGGGGGCTTCAAAAACATTCAGTACTTC
.	TRBD2	TRBV15	TRBJ2-7	CATSFGLAGTYEQYF	TGTGCCACCAGCTTCGGACTAGCGGGGACCTACGAGCAGTACTTC
few	TRBD2	TRBV6-6	TRBJ2-1	CASSYSGGSYNEQFF	TGTGCCAGCAGTTACTCTGGCGGGAGTTACAATGAGCAGTTCTTC
.	TRBD1	TRBV28	TRBJ1-6	CASSSSTGFLMLSNSPLHF	TGTGCCAGCAGTTCGTCGACAGGGTTTTTGATGCTTTCAAATTCACCCCTCCACTTT